A single T cell receptor (beta chain) is shown here with its context. The CDR3 spans 15 residues. Trimming took off 0 bases at V and 1 base at J, with 9 bases between the two ends. Germline values: CDR1 SGHRS, CDR2 YFSETQ. The data originate from a study of blood T cell repertoires in COVID-19. Assay: immunoSEQ multiplex PCR; the TCRdb copy retains only in-frame clones and omits some. The table lists more than 300,000 clones, 86% of them singletons. This chain connects TRBV5-1 to TRBJ2-3; a possible D gene is TRBD2 (5 bases). Material for sequencing was peripheral blood. This TCR was recovered from a woman between 50 and 59 years old with acute or convalescent COVID-19. CDR3 amino acids: CASSLEGRGTDTQYF. The CDR3 DNA reads as TGCGCCAGCAGCTTGGAAGGGCGGGGCACAGATACGCAGTATTTT.